This TCR beta chain is drawn from a study of T-cell reconstitution after alpha-beta-depleted transplantation in children. Trimming removed 5 bases at V and 6 bases at J, with 7 bases between. Germline V gives CDR1 SGHDT, CDR2 YYEEEE. The CDR3 extends over 11 amino acids. The library targeted TCRbeta and was prepared with unique molecular identifiers. MiXCR, run by TCRdb on the PCR reads, gives a single entry per CDR3 protein. This repertoire shows approximately 490,000 distinct CDR3 sequences, approximately 13% found once; its top ten account for 5% to 6%. The chain employs TRBV5-6 and TRBJ2-3; D unresolved. This receptor was identified in a human donor who donated a stem cell graft to a child with combined immunodeficiency. The sample in question was PBMCs from the stem cell graft donor, obtained from the stem cell graft. The CDR3, as DNA: TGTGCCAGCAGGGTTGGTGATACGCAGTATTTT. Amino acids: CASRVGDTQYF. Combining the CDR3 with reference TRBV5-6 and TRBJ2-3 gives the whole variable domain DAGVTQSPTHLIKTRGQQVTLRCSPKSGHDTVSWYQQALGQGPQFIFQYYEEEERQRGNFPDRFSGHQFPNYSSELNVNALLLGDSALYLCASRVGDTQYFGPGTRLTVL.